Below are 28 T cell receptor beta chains sequenced from a single sample in a study of Graves' ophthalmopathy and Graves' hyperthyroidism. Amplifying from RNA transcripts, the study obtained TCR beta CDR3 regions. The workflow started with a first-round RT-PCR run with HTBI primers and then moved on to a second-round multiplex PCR. TCRdb independently ran MiXCR on the multiplex PCR reads; one entry per CDR3 protein. The sample has roughly 51,000 distinct CDR3 sequences, 50% seen once; the top ten hold about 24%. Material for sequencing was peripheral blood. The receptors originated from an adult man with Graves' ophthalmopathy.

This clonotype was seen more than once but under ten times. This CDR3 is CSALPDTQYF. CDR3 in DNA: TGCAGTGCCCTGCCAGATACGCAGTATTTT. The V call is TRBV20-1, the J call TRBJ2-3, with D hard to call. Germline CDR1 reads DFQATT; CDR2 reads SNEGSKA (reference sequence). The V end lost 6 bases, the J end lost 4 bases, and 5 bases lay between the germline ends. This CDR3 region has 10 residues.

The rearrangement links TRBV12-5 to TRBJ1-4; 9 nucleotides agree with TRBD1. CDR3 length: 14 amino acids. CDR1 LGHNT and CDR2 FRNRAP come from the germline V gene. The CDR3 DNA reads as TGTGCCAGCAGGGCGTGGACAGGGGACGAAAAACTGTTTTTT. This translates into CASRAWTGDEKLFF.

This chain links TRBV9 with TRBJ2-7; a weak D match, TRBD2 (6 bases). The CDR3 is 15 amino acids. Trimming removed 4 bases at V and 3 bases at J, with 17 bases between. In germline, CDR1 is SGDLS, CDR2 YYNGEE. CDR3 in amino acids: CASSSVGSGHYEQYF. CDR3 coding DNA: TGTGCCAGCAGCTCCGTTGGTAGCGGACACTACGAGCAGTACTTC.

This clonotype showed up just a few times. The V call is TRBV12-3 or TRBV12-4, the J call TRBJ1-5; D gene unclear. The CDR3 has 11 residues. Trimming removed 4 bases from V and 6 bases from J, with 4 bases in between. CDR3 loop: CASSSGQPQHF. DNA of the CDR3: TGTGCCAGCAGTTCTGGTCAGCCCCAGCATTTT.

The rearrangement joins TRBV19 to TRBJ2-2; 7 bases map to TRBD2. After removal of 10 bases from V and 7 bases from J, the junction contained 6 bases not matched to a gene. The CDR3 runs to 12 residues. The germline gives CDR1 LNHDA, CDR2 SQIVND (reference sequence). The chain's CDR3 is CATDSGGGELFF. The CDR3 nucleotides are TGTGCCACCGACTCGGGGGGCGGGGAGCTGTTTTTT.

The table lists this clonotype with many counts. The chain uses TRBV5-8 and TRBJ1-1; weak D call: TRBD1 (6 bases). Germline V lookup: CDR1 SGHTS, CDR2 YDEGEE. The CDR3 consists of 13 residues. V lost 5 bases and J lost 7, with 15 bases in between. CDR3 sequence (DNA): TGTGCCAGCAGAAGGGGGGGGCAGAATGAAGCTTTCTTT. Protein: CASRRGGQNEAFF.

The chain carries TRBV5-1 and TRBJ1-2; D gene uncertain. Trimming shortened V by 1 base and J by 9 bases, and 13 bases separated the two germline ends. CDR3 length equals 13 residues. The germline gives CDR1 SGHRS, CDR2 YFSETQ. The CDR3 here is CASSLRREESYTF. DNA of the CDR3: TGCGCCAGCAGCTTGCGGCGGGAGGAAAGCTACACCTTC.

This chain links TRBV7-2 with TRBJ2-3; 13 positions match TRBD2. The CDR3 length is 18 residues. With 4 bases clipped from V and 5 bases from J, the junction kept 12 bases outside the gene matches. Germline-derived CDR1 and CDR2 are SGHTA and FQGNSA. CDR3 DNA sequence: TGTGCCAGCAGCTCAGGACTAGCGGGAGTCCGGAGGGGAGATACGCAGTATTTT. It is translated as CASSSGLAGVRRGDTQYF.

The chain carries TRBV2 and TRBJ1-6, with D tentatively TRBD1 (6 bases). The CDR3 has 13 residues. The V gene lost 4 bases and the J gene lost 8 bases, with 9 bases spanning the gap. Germline V CDR1 and CDR2: SNHLY, FYNNEI. The CDR3 region has the DNA TGTGCCAGCAGTGGGGCAGGGGATTCACCCCTCCACTTT. Translating it yields CASSGAGDSPLHF.

Concerning this clonotype: One end of the junction fails to match germline, which may point to a read error. The J gene is TRBJ2-4, the V gene TRBV5-1, with TRBD2 matching 9 bases. Per germline, CDR1 SGHRS and CDR2 YFSETQ. This CDR3 is built from 19 residues. CDR3 nucleotides: TGCGCCAGCAGCTTGAAGTGCGGGAGGGGGGTCAGGGGCAAAAACATTCAGCACTTC. Translation gives CASSLKCGRGVRGKNIQHF.

The chain recombines TRBV9 with TRBJ2-1; TRBD2 agrees at 10 bases. This CDR3 region has 17 residues. The V and J ends lost 7 bases and 4 bases, in that order; junction bases with no gene match: 14. CDR1 and CDR2 (germline): SGDLS, YYNGEE. Here the CDR3 DNA reads TGTGCCAGCGGCTCCACAGACAGCGGGAGGGGATACAATGAGCAGTTCTTC. This translates into CASGSTDSGRGYNEQFF.

Ten or more counts support this clonotype. This chain connects TRBV27 to TRBJ2-1, with D possibly being TRBD1 (6 bases). Per germline, CDR1 MNHEY and CDR2 SMNVEV (reference sequence). V was cut by 5 bases and J by 3 bases, with 20 bases left in between. The CDR3 sequence is 17 residues long. As DNA, the CDR3 is TGTGCCAGCAGTCCACGAGTCACAGGGTCGTACTACAATGAGCAGTTCTTC. It yields the protein CASSPRVTGSYYNEQFF.

The genes are TRBV20-1 and TRBJ2-3, with no clear D. V was shortened by 1 base and J by 5 bases, with 7 bases between the two germline ends. The CDR3 has 12 amino acids. The germline CDR1 and CDR2 sequences are DFQATT and SNEGSKA (reference sequence). The DNA of the CDR3 is TGCAGTGCTAGAGGGCAGATAGATACGCAGTATTTT. Amino acid sequence: CSARGQIDTQYF.

Notes on this clonotype: Sequence at one end of the junction differs from germline and may be a read error. V and J are TRBV12-3 or TRBV12-4 and TRBJ1-2; a weak D match, TRBD1 (5 bases). The CDR3 loop spans 13 amino acids. The CDR3 DNA sequence: TGTGCCAGCAGCCTGACAGCTAACTGTGGCTACACCTTC. Amino acids: CASSLTANCGYTF.

This clonotype is medium-sized in the sample. CDR3 sequence: CATSAYRGTGEPGANVLTF. The DNA of the CDR3 is TGTGCCACCAGTGCCTACCGCGGGACAGGGGAACCTGGGGCCAACGTCCTGACTTTC. This rearrangement joins TRBV24-1 to TRBJ2-6; 10 bases align to TRBD1. Germline V gene sequence: CDR1 KGHDR, CDR2 SFDVKD. The V segment lost 5 bases and the J segment 2 bases; nucleotides outside the gene matches: 11. This CDR3 comprises 19 residues.

The gene calls are TRBV29-1 and TRBJ2-1, with 8 bases that match TRBD2. V lost 8 bases to trimming and J lost 2 bases; unmatched junction nucleotides: 5. Germline CDR1 and CDR2: SQVTM and ANQGSEA. This CDR3 comprises 13 residues. The CDR3 sequence: CSHLSGTYNEQFF. In nucleotides, the CDR3 is TGCAGCCACCTTAGCGGGACCTACAATGAGCAGTTCTTC.

To note about this clonotype: A read error may produce the germline difference seen at one junction end. The chain employs TRBV9 and TRBJ1-1; 7 bases align to TRBD1. The CDR3 loop spans 15 amino acids. The germline V gene encodes CDR1 SGDLS and CDR2 YYNGEE. The CDR3 bases are TGTGCCAGCAGCGTATACCCGGGACAGAACACCGAAGCTTGCTTT. This codes for CASSVYPGQNTEACF.

A remark on this clonotype: It is likely a read error, because the conserved phenylalanine at the end of the CDR3 is missing. This sequence joins TRBV20-1 and TRBJ2-2; 8 positions match TRBD1. Germline-derived CDR1 and CDR2 are DFQATT and SNEGSKA (reference sequence). The V gene end was trimmed by 6 bases and the J gene end by 4 bases; junction bases not matched to a gene: 10. This CDR3 region has 15 residues. CDR3 sequence (DNA): TGCAGTGCCCGGGACAGGCGAGGGTGCACCGGGGAGCTGTTTTCT. Residues: CSARDRRGCTGELFS.

This rearrangement joins TRBV29-1 to TRBJ2-1, with 8 bases matching TRBD2. CDR1 is SQVTM, CDR2 ANQGSEA, per germline. CDR3 length: 12 amino acids. J was trimmed by 3 bases and V by 6 bases; bases with no gene match: 1. The DNA for the CDR3 is TGCAGCGTGAGCGGGAGCTACAATGAGCAGTTCTTC. Protein sequence: CSVSGSYNEQFF.

This clonotype was seen ten or more times. This chain joins TRBV5-1 and TRBJ1-2; TRBD1 agrees at 10 bases. The J segment lost 5 bases and the V segment lost 3 bases, leaving 10 bases of the junction unmatched. This CDR3 spans 16 amino acids. From germline, CDR1 is SGHRS and CDR2 YFSETQ. CDR3 residues: CASSSEGRDRGYGYTF. In DNA form, the CDR3 reads TGCGCCAGCAGCTCGGAGGGGCGGGACAGGGGTTATGGCTACACCTTC.

In its sample, this clonotype was seen once. V usage is TRBV10-3 and J usage is TRBJ2-5, with 12 bases matching TRBD2. J was trimmed by 5 bases and V by 6 bases; bases with no gene match: 4. Germline lookup yields CDR1 ENHRY and CDR2 SYGVKD. This CDR3 spans 14 amino acids. The CDR3 coding sequence is TGTGCCATCAGGTCTAGCGGGAGGGCCGAGACCCAGTACTTC. Protein: CAIRSSGRAETQYF.

The chain employs TRBV20-1 and TRBJ2-5; 8 nucleotides match TRBD2. Germline trimming cut 1 base from V and 5 bases from J; bases unmatched to any gene: 9. The CDR3 sequence is 15 residues long. Germline assignment: CDR1 DFQATT and CDR2 SNEGSKA (reference sequence). CDR3 loop: CSARGHTSGRETQYF. The CDR3 DNA sequence: TGCAGTGCTAGAGGTCATACTAGCGGTCGGGAGACCCAGTACTTC.

This clonotype has at least ten counts. This chain connects TRBV11-2 to TRBJ1-3; the D is unclear. The CDR3 loop spans 16 amino acids. Germline CDR1 and CDR2: SGHAT and FQNNGV. V was trimmed by 2 bases and J by 3 bases, leaving 14 bases between them. CDR3 residues: CASSLLLSSLGNTIYF. The CDR3 nucleotides are TGTGCCAGCAGCTTACTTCTGTCCAGCCTTGGAAACACCATATATTTT.

The chain's CDR3 is CASNQGNQPQHF. In DNA form, the CDR3 reads TGTGCCAGCAATCAGGGGAATCAGCCCCAGCATTTT. The chain carries TRBV2 and TRBJ1-5; D possibly corresponds to TRBD1 (6 bases). The CDR3 is 12 amino acids. Trimming took 7 bases from V and 4 from J, leaving 8 bases between them. Germline assignment: CDR1 SNHLY and CDR2 FYNNEI.

This clonotype was seen once. This sequence joins TRBV6-1 and TRBJ1-5; D is unresolved. This CDR3 region has 17 residues. Trimming shortened V by 0 bases and J by 14 bases, and 26 bases separated the two germline ends. Germline-derived CDR1 and CDR2 are MNHNS and SASEGT. This CDR3 is CASSEARIGSARYYEHF. The DNA of the CDR3 is TGTGCCAGCAGTGAAGCGCGGATAGGCAGCGCAAGATACTACGAGCATTTT.

This clonotype occurred once. The chain couples TRBV24-1 to TRBJ2-5, with TRBD2 matching 10 bases. Trimming at V came to 4 bases and at J to 5 bases, leaving 9 bases not matched to a gene. Germline V gene lookup returns CDR1 KGHDR and CDR2 SFDVKD. There are 16 residues in the CDR3. DNA for the CDR3: TGTGCCACCAGTGAAAATGAGCGGGGGGGTTCGGAGACCCAGTACTTC. Its translation is CATSENERGGSETQYF.

This clonotype turned up a few times. This may be a read error, as it is one base from a much larger clone. This sequence joins TRBV12-3 or TRBV12-4 and TRBJ1-4; D is undetermined. This CDR3 comprises 12 residues. CDR3 in amino acids: CASGLSNEKLFF. CDR3 DNA: TGTGCCAGCGGTTTATCTAATGAAAAACTGTTTTTT.

The chain uses TRBV20-1 and TRBJ2-3, with 7 bases that match TRBD1. CDR3 size: 16 residues. In germline, CDR1 is DFQATT, CDR2 SNEGSKA (reference sequence). V lost 3 bases to trimming and J lost 7 bases; unmatched junction nucleotides: 16. The CDR3 DNA follows: TGCAGTGCTAGCCCCGCCAACAGGGGCGCGGGTAATACGCAGTATTTT. Translation: CSASPANRGAGNTQYF.